This record covers a single T cell receptor beta chain. What antigen it recognizes has not been identified. Per-nucleotide qualities are absent, and no much larger clonotype sits a single base away. Healthy HIV-negative adults with no recently reported acute infections or vaccinations were included as donors. Only Caucasian adults living in Nashville, Tennessee, USA were represented among the donors. Magnetic negative selection was used to enrich CD4+ T cells, after which naive cells were positively selected on CD45RA and the negative fraction became the memory subset. Blood was collected by leukapheresis, and PBMCs were isolated by Ficoll-Histopaque density gradient centrifugation and then cryopreserved in liquid nitrogen vapor phase. Purity and quantity of every magnetically sorted T cell population were checked by analytical flow cytometry. Each sorted fraction had its genomic DNA isolated and then quantified by UV absorbance on a Nanodrop 2000c.

These data are taken from a study of shared clonotypes between healthy human individuals (dated by TCRdb to the early 2020s). At the level of the whole study: Three men and two women, aged 18 to 49 years, made up the cohort. Per donor, three plates each were used for CD4 naive and CD4 memory, two for CD8 naive, and one for CD8 memory. To estimate repertoire size and how much clonotypes are shared between individuals, the study performed deep sequencing of blood TCR repertoires from about five healthy adults. Different laboratories and diverse techniques were used to prepare libraries and sequence TCR repertoires, to increase sequencing depth and limit assay-specific biases. Each donor's leukapheresis produced roughly between about 0.8 and 8.9 billion PBMCs. Overall study results and their limits: Rarefaction of sorted-subset datasets indicated incomplete sequencing despite the large sequencing depth. Compared with non-shared clonotypes, the clonotypes found in all four sorted-subset donors had higher generation probabilities. Pairwise subsampling led to the expectation that sequencing depth would affect the degree of clonotype sharing among donors. The small number of donors limited the genetic and exposure-history diversity represented. Sampling was limited to blood, and TCR repertoires in tissue likely differ from TCR repertoires in blood. Estimated clonotype richness was generally larger for naive than for memory subsets. Approximately 5% of naive CD4, more than 3% of naive CD8, approximately 2% of memory CD4, and 0.35% to 0.5% of memory CD8 clonotypes were shared across a few donors.

TCR CDR3 regions were amplified from genomic DNA by multiplex PCR using the deep immunoSEQ assay. For each cell subset, the extracted genomic DNA was distributed evenly across all wells of several immunoSEQ 96-well plates, and each plate served as one replicate. For sorted subsets, each replicate PCR was loaded with about 200 ng genomic DNA, equivalent to approximately 27,000 T cell genomes. The purified libraries were quantified using a Qubit 3.0 fluorometer, sized with a Bioanalyzer 2100, and then quantified again using the KAPA Library Quantification kit. Each immunoSEQ 96-well plate was sequenced on its own single-read 150-cycle Illumina NextSeq 550 flow cell. The authors' pipeline ran thus. The immunoSEQ output contained only junctional sequences without quality scores, so filtering could not match that applied to full-length reads. Sequences were annotated with PyIR, a Python wrapper for IgBLAST v1.9, and V/J genes and CDR3 were assigned using IMGT germline references. Any read was removed if the V/J assignment was weak (E-value above 1e-6), the CDR3 was missing, or the read contained stop codons, out-of-frame junctions, or ambiguous translated residues. V3J clonotypes were defined as sequences sharing the same inferred V gene, J gene, and CDR3 amino acid sequence. To compute the percentage overlap between repertoires, the number of shared unique clonotypes was divided by the size of the smaller repertoire. Richness of each repertoire was evaluated using RTK rarefaction, the Chao1 estimator, and Recon v2.1 estimates of unobserved clonotypes. Generation probabilities were computed with OLGA for all TCRbeta clonotypes obtained by the gDNA method from a handful of donors. TCRdb stores this immuneACCESS table with in-frame sequences only. Part of the clones is absent; in the studies checked, under half of the shortfall reflects unresolved V genes, and no reason is known for the rest. That table furnishes V, J and clone size, whereas the DNA furnished D and trimming. In this sample the table shows under 1,100,000 clones, approximately 78% of which occur a single time. The top ten clones comprise around 0.6% of the sample.

Its CDR3 holds 18 amino acids, cysteine through phenylalanine. The CDR3 DNA has 54 bases and is translated from base 1. The germline V gene gives CDR1 as SGHRS and CDR2 as YFSETQ. From V the trimming removes 4 bases and from J it removes 4 bases, while the gene matches leave 11 bases of the junction unaccounted for. The rearrangement joined TRBV5-1 to TRBJ2-3, and TRBD2 aligns with 14 junction nucleotides. The origin of this receptor is a man between 18 and 29 years old in good health. Some clones in this sample may be carry-over from other donors' samples. The sample was memory CD4+ T cells from PBMCs. The sample's cell subset or site, from its label and the paper: CD45RA-negative fraction. The DNA reads TGCGCCAGCAGCCGGGGACTAGCGGGAGTGTTACTGGCAGATACGCAGTATTTT. The resulting protein is CASSRGLAGVLLADTQYF.